This T cell receptor beta chain originates from a study of blood T cell repertoires in COVID-19. Study details: Specimens from acute and convalescent COVID-19 originated in the United States, Italy and Spain. PBMCs, B-cell-depleted T cells, or T cells were the source of the cDNA or gDNA that made up the material.

Source study methods: Amplification from reference gene primers served as the basis for estimated nucleated cell counts. Sequencing was performed with immunoSEQ multiplex PCR; in TCRdb, only in-frame clones are kept and a portion is missing. V and J calls and clone size are given by that table; D and trimming were obtained from the DNA. Seen here are 70,000 or so clones, 88% observed once, and the top ten hold approximately 1.5%. Trimming shortened V by 2 bases and J by 0 bases, and 4 bases separated the two germline ends. There are 13 residues in the CDR3. CDR1 MDHEN and CDR2 SYDVKM come from the germline V gene.

Material for sequencing was peripheral blood. This chain joins TRBV28 and TRBJ1-2; D uncertain. The TCR was taken from a human donor in a cohort sampled during active COVID-19. The CDR3 bases are TGTGCCAGCAGTTTAACAGCTAACTATGGCTACACCTTC. Protein product: CASSLTANYGYTF.